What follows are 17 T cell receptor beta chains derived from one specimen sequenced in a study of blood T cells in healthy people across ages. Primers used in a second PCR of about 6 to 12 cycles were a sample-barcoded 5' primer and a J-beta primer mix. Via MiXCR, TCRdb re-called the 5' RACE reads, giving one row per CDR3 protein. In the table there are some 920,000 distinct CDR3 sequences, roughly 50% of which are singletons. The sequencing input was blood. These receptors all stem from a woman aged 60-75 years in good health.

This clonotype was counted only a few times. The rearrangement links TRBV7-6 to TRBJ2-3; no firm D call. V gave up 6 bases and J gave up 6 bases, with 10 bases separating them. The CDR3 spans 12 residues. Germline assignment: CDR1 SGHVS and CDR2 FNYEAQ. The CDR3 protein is CASRLNGDTQYF. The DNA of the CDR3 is TGTGCCAGCAGATTAAATGGGGATACGCAGTATTTT.

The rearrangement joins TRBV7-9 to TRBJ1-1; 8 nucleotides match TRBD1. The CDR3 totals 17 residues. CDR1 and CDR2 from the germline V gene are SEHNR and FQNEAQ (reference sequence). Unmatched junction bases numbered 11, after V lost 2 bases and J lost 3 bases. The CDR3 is CASSLSTTGAGDTEAFF. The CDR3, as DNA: TGTGCCAGCAGCTTATCAACGACAGGGGCGGGGGACACTGAAGCTTTCTTT.

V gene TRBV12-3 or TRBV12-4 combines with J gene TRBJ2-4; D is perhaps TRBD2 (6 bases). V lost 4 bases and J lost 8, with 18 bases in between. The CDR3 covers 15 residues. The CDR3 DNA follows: TGTGCCAGCAGTTACCGGAGCGGGTGGGGTTACATTCAGTACTTC. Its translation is CASSYRSGWGYIQYF.

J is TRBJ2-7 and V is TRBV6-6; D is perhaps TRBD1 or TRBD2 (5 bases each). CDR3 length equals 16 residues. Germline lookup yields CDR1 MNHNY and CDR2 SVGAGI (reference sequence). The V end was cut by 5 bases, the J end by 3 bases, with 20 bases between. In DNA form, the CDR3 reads TGTGCCAGCAGTCACTTTGTTATCGGGACCAACTACGAGCAGTACTTC. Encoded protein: CASSHFVIGTNYEQYF.

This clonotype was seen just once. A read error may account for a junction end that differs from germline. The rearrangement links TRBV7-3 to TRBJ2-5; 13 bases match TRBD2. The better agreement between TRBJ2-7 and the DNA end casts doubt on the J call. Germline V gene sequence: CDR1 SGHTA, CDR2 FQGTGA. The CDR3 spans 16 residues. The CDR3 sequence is CASGLTTSGRWYEQYF. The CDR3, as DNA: TGTGCCAGCGGCTTAACGACTAGCGGGAGGTGGTACGAGCAGTACTTC.

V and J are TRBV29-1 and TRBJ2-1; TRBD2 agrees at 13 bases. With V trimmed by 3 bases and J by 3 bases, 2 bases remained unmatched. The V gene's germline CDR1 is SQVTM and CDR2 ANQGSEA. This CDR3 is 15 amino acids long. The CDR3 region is CSVEGLAGLYNEQFF. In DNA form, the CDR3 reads TGCAGCGTTGAGGGACTAGCGGGACTCTACAATGAGCAGTTCTTC.

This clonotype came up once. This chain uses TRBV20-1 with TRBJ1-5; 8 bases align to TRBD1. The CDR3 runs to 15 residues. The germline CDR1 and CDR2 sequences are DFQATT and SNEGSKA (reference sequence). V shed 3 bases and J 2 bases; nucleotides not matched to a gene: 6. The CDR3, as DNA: TGCAGTGCTAGGTCAGGGGGCGGAGGCAATCAGCCCCAGCATTTT. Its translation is CSARSGGGGNQPQHF.

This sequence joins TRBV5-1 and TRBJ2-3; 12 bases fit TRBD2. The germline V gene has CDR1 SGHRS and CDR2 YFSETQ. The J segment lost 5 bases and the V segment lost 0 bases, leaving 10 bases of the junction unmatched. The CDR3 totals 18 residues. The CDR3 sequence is CASSLAQLAGGLGDTQYF. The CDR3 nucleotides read TGCGCCAGCAGCTTGGCCCAGCTAGCGGGAGGGCTAGGAGATACGCAGTATTTT.

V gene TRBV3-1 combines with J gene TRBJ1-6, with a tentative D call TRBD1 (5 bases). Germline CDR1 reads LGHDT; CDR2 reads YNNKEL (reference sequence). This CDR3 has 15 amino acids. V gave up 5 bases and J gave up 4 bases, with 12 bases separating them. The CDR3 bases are TGTGCCAGCAGCACTGACAGATTTTATAATTCACCCCTCCACTTT. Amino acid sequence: CASSTDRFYNSPLHF.

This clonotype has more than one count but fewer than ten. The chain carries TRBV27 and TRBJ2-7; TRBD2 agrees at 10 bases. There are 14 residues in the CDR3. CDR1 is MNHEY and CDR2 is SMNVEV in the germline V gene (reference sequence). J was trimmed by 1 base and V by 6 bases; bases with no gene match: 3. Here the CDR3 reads CASSILAGSYEQYF. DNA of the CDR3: TGTGCCAGCAGCATACTAGCGGGGTCCTACGAGCAGTACTTC.

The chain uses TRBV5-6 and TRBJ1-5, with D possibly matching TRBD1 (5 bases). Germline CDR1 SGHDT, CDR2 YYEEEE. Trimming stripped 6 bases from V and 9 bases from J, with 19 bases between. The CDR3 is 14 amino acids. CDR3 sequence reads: CASNLGAGFLPQHF. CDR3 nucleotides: TGTGCCAGCAACCTTGGGGCAGGTTTTCTGCCCCAGCATTTT.

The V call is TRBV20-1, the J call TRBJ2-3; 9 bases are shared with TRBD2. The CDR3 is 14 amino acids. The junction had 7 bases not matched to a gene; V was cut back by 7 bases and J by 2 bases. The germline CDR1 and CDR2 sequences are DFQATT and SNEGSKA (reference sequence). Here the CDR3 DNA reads TGCAGTGGGGTTAGCGGGGGCTTCACAGATACGCAGTATTTT. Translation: CSGVSGGFTDTQYF.

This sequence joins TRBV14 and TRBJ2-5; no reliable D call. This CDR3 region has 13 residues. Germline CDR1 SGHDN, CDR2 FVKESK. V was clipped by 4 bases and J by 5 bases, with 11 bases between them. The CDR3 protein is CASSPLVSETQYF. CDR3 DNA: TGTGCCAGCAGCCCTCTAGTGTCGGAGACCCAGTACTTC. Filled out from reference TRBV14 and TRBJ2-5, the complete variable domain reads EAGVTQFPSHSVIEKGQTVTLRCDPISGHDNLYWYRRVMGKEIKFLLHFVKESKQDESGMPNNRFLAERTGGTYSTLKVQPAELEDSGVYFCASSPLVSETQYFGPGTRLLVL.

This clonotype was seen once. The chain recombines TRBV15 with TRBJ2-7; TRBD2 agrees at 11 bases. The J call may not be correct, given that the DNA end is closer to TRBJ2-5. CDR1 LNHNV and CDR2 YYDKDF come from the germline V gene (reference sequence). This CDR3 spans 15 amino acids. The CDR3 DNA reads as TGTGCCACCAGCAGAGCGACTAGCGGGATAGAGACCCAGTACTTC. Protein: CATSRATSGIETQYF.

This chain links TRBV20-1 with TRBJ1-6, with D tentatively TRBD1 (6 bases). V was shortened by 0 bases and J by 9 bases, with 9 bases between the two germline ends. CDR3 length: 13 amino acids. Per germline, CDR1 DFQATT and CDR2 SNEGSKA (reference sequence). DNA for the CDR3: TGCAGTGCTAGAGAGGCAGGGGCTTCACCCCTCCACTTT. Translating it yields CSAREAGASPLHF.

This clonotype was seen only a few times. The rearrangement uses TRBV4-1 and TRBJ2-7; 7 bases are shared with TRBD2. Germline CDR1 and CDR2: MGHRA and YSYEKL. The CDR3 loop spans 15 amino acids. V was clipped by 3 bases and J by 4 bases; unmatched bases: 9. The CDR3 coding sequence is TGCGCCAGCAGCCACTTCGGACGGGGGGAATACGAGCAGTACTTC. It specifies CASSHFGRGEYEQYF.

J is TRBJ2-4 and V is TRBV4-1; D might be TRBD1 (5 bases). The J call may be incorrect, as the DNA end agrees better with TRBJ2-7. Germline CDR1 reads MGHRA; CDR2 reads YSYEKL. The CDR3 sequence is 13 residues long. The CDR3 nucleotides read TGCGCCAGCAGCAGGGTGTTGGGGCTCGAGCAGTACTTC. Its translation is CASSRVLGLEQYF.